The T cell receptor beta chain described here comes from a study of OX40 agonist ivuxolimab in advanced cancers. Study-wide context: Patients in the trial were receiving intravenous ivuxolimab every 2 weeks, at doses of 0.01 to 10 mg/kg. Study-wide findings and caveats: CD4+ and CD8+ blood T cells expanded clonally by week 6 at 0.1 to 3.0 mg/kg. Some nonresponders additionally presented with little normalized T-cell clonal expansion.

The investigators sampled blood at baseline, at cycle 4 day 1, and at cycle 7 day 1. The ends lost 5 bases at V and 4 bases at J; junction bases unmatched: 6. The CDR3 extends over 15 amino acids. From germline, CDR1 is MNHNY and CDR2 SVGAGI (reference sequence). TCRdb keeps only in-frame clones here, not all; method: immunoSEQ multiplex PCR. The table includes 55,000 to 75,000 clones, 87% detected once. Notes on this clone: Its antigen is undetermined.

The J gene is TRBJ2-1, the V gene TRBV6-6, with 9 bases aligning to TRBD2. The source of this sequence is an adult with an advanced solid tumor such as melanoma, head and neck, liver or kidney cancer. The material was CD4+ or CD8+ T cells sorted from blood, obtained in a trial of the OX40 agonist ivuxolimab. The CDR3, as DNA: TGTGCCAGCAGTGACCCCAGCGGGGGGTACAATGAGCAGTTCTTC. This translates into CASSDPSGGYNEQFF.